Following are 20 T cell receptor beta chains from one sample sequenced in a study of graft-versus-host responses after intestinal transplantation. Using immunoSEQ multiplex PCR, the repertoire was profiled, and TCRdb retains in-frame clones only, with some absent. The sample carries about 120,000 clones, around 93% recorded once. These receptors lack a known antigen. Sequenced here: unstimulated CD4+ T cells sorted from spleen or lymph node cells, sampled before intestinal transplant. All receptors come from a human donor who received an intestinal transplant.

The chain combines TRBV9 with TRBJ2-7; TRBD1 is a possible D gene (6 bases). The germline V gene encodes CDR1 SGDLS and CDR2 YYNGEE. V was clipped by 3 bases and J by 2 bases, with 15 bases between them. The CDR3 is 15 residues long. The CDR3 protein is CASSEGRGTTYEQYF. CDR3 DNA sequence: TGTGCCAGCAGCGAAGGCAGGGGAACGACCTACGAGCAGTACTTC.

This clone came up a few times. V gene TRBV10-3 combines with J gene TRBJ1-2; a weak D match, TRBD1 (5 bases). The CDR3 totals 15 residues. Germline V gene sequence: CDR1 ENHRY, CDR2 SYGVKD. V was trimmed by 0 bases and J by 3 bases, leaving 11 bases between them. The CDR3 sequence: CAISESAGRYYGYTF. CDR3 sequence (DNA): TGTGCCATCAGTGAGTCGGCAGGGAGATACTATGGCTACACCTTC.

This chain joins TRBV19 and TRBJ2-1; TRBD2 matches at 12 bases. From germline, CDR1 is LNHDA and CDR2 SQIVND (reference sequence). Trimming at V came to 6 bases and at J to 7 bases, leaving 10 bases not matched to a gene. The CDR3 consists of 16 residues. The DNA for the CDR3 is TGTGCCAGTAGGGTACTAGCGGGAGGACCTAGAAATGAGCAGTTCTTC. It yields the protein CASRVLAGGPRNEQFF. Variable domain in full (rest from reference TRBV19 and TRBJ2-1): DGGITQSPKYLFRKEGQNVTLSCEQNLNHDAMYWYRQDPGQGLRLIYYSQIVNDFQKGDIAEGYSVSREKKESFPLTVTSAQKNPTAFYLCASRVLAGGPRNEQFFGPGTRLTVL.

CDR3 loop: CASSEVRGGSWETQYF. The CDR3 coding sequence is TGTGCCAGCAGTGAAGTTAGGGGTGGGAGTTGGGAGACCCAGTACTTC. V and J are TRBV6-1 and TRBJ2-5; D is perhaps TRBD1 or TRBD2 (5 bases each). The CDR3 spans 16 residues. Trimming took off 1 base at V and 5 bases at J, with 17 bases between the two ends. CDR1 is MNHNS, CDR2 SASEGT, per germline.

Only one count was recorded for this clone. CDR3 nucleotides: TGTGCCAGCAGTCGGGACCTAGGGGTTTACGAGCAGTACTTC. Translating gives CASSRDLGVYEQYF. This sequence joins TRBV2 and TRBJ2-7; possibly TRBD1 or TRBD2 for D (5 bases each). V was pared by 5 bases and J by 4 bases, with 15 bases between. Germline V CDR1 and CDR2: SNHLY, FYNNEI. CDR3 size: 14 residues.

This chain uses TRBV5-1 with TRBJ2-7; the D is unclear. Trimming shortened V by 1 base and J by 0 bases, and 17 bases separated the two germline ends. Germline V CDR1 and CDR2: SGHRS, YFSETQ. There are 17 residues in the CDR3. The CDR3: CASSLSTAAPSSYEQYF. The CDR3, as DNA: TGCGCCAGCAGCTTGAGCACAGCCGCACCCAGCTCCTACGAGCAGTACTTC.

This chain connects TRBV29-1 to TRBJ2-7; D not certain. Germline V gives CDR1 SQVTM, CDR2 ANQGSEA. The CDR3 is made up of 13 amino acids. The V and J ends lost 3 bases and 2 bases respectively, with 11 bases between them. The CDR3 region is CSVESPRTYEQYF. CDR3 DNA sequence: TGCAGCGTTGAGTCTCCAAGGACCTACGAGCAGTACTTC.

The chain has TRBV28 and TRBJ2-7, with 9 nucleotides matching TRBD2. V shed 6 bases and J 2 bases; nucleotides not matched to a gene: 8. There are 15 residues in the CDR3. Germline assignment: CDR1 MDHEN and CDR2 SYDVKM. The CDR3 sequence is CASSRGGRGPYEQYF. CDR3 coding DNA: TGTGCCAGCAGCAGGGGCGGGAGGGGGCCCTACGAGCAGTACTTC.

V and J are TRBV29-1 and TRBJ1-2; TRBD1 is a possible D gene (6 bases). The V end lost 4 bases, the J end lost 4 bases, and 13 bases lay between the germline ends. The length of the CDR3 is 13 residues. Germline values: CDR1 SQVTM, CDR2 ANQGSEA. This chain's CDR3 is CSVAPGAPYGYTF. The CDR3 nucleotides are TGCAGCGTTGCTCCAGGGGCGCCCTATGGCTACACCTTC.

The chain is built from TRBV9 and TRBJ2-3; D remains unclear. Trimming shortened V by 9 bases and J by 0 bases, and 14 bases separated the two germline ends. The CDR3 is 14 residues long. CDR1 and CDR2 from the germline V gene are SGDLS and YYNGEE. The CDR3 coding sequence is TGTGCCACCTCCCCGGGTCCTAGCACAGATACGCAGTATTTT. Its translation is CATSPGPSTDTQYF.

This clone was seen just once. The chain links TRBV11-2 to TRBJ1-2, with D unresolved. This CDR3 has 12 amino acids. Germline V CDR1 and CDR2: SGHAT, FQNNGV. V gave up 0 bases and J gave up 4 bases, with 3 bases separating them. The CDR3 spells CASSLEGYGYTF. In DNA, the CDR3 is TGTGCCAGCAGCTTAGAAGGCTATGGCTACACCTTC. Combining the CDR3 with reference TRBV11-2 and TRBJ1-2 gives the whole variable domain EAGVAQSPRYKIIEKRQSVAFWCNPISGHATLYWYQQILGQGPKLLIQFQNNGVVDDSQLPKDRFSAERLKGVDSTLKIQPAKLEDSAVYLCASSLEGYGYTFGSGTRLTVV.

This chain uses TRBV18 with TRBJ2-4; D call uncertain. CDR1 is KGHSH and CDR2 is LQKENI in the germline V gene. The CDR3 has 19 residues. Trimming took 3 bases from V and 0 from J, leaving 21 bases between them. The CDR3 region is CASSPERQVPSLAKNIQYF. The CDR3 bases are TGTGCCAGCTCACCGGAACGGCAGGTACCATCACTAGCCAAAAACATTCAGTACTTC.

The CDR3 is CATQGQGTYEQYF. CDR3 DNA sequence: TGTGCCACCCAAGGACAGGGGACCTACGAGCAGTACTTC. The chain combines TRBV19 with TRBJ2-7; 9 nucleotides agree with TRBD1. The germline V gene encodes CDR1 LNHDA and CDR2 SQIVND (reference sequence). The V gene end was trimmed by 10 bases and the J gene end by 2 bases; junction bases not matched to a gene: 6. The CDR3 runs 13 residues.

This chain connects TRBV5-1 to TRBJ2-3; D is unresolved. The CDR3 is 16 amino acids. Germline values: CDR1 SGHRS, CDR2 YFSETQ. Trimming stripped 0 bases from V and 5 bases from J, with 16 bases between. This chain's CDR3 is CASSLARGGLGDTQYF. DNA of the CDR3: TGCGCCAGCAGCTTGGCCCGTGGCGGCTTAGGAGATACGCAGTATTTT.

A single count supports this clone. The chain combines TRBV11-3 with TRBJ2-7, with TRBD1 matching over 7 bases. Germline lookup yields CDR1 SGHNT and CDR2 YENEEA. Trimming removed 3 bases from V and 3 bases from J; junction bases left unmatched: 2. The CDR3 is 13 residues long. Here the CDR3 DNA reads TGTGCCAGCAGCTTGGGACAGCTCTACGAGCAGTACTTC. Translated: CASSLGQLYEQYF.

CDR3 protein: CASSFAASTTEAFF. In DNA form, the CDR3 reads TGCGCCAGCAGCTTCGCGGCGTCCACCACTGAAGCTTTCTTT. This rearrangement joins TRBV5-1 to TRBJ1-1; no firm D call. Looked up from germline, CDR1 is SGHRS and CDR2 is YFSETQ. V gave up 2 bases and J gave up 4 bases, with 12 bases separating them. The CDR3 consists of 14 residues. Complete variable domain (other parts from reference TRBV5-1 and TRBJ1-1): KAGVTQTPRYLIKTRGQQVTLSCSPISGHRSVSWYQQTPGQGLQFLFEYFSETQRNKGNFPGRFSGRQFSNSRSEMNVSTLELGDSALYLCASSFAASTTEAFFGQGTRLTVV.

The chain combines TRBV29-1 with TRBJ1-2; D gene uncertain. V lost 6 bases and J 4 bases, leaving 3 bases between the germline ends. Per germline, CDR1 SQVTM and CDR2 ANQGSEA. This CDR3 has 9 amino acids. In nucleotides, the CDR3 is TGCAGCGTATCCTATGGCTACACCTTC. Protein product: CSVSYGYTF.

Here the CDR3 reads CASSYQDYSYEQYF. Here the CDR3 DNA reads TGTGCCAGCAGTTACCAGGACTACTCCTACGAGCAGTACTTC. This rearrangement joins TRBV6-5 to TRBJ2-7, with D possibly matching TRBD2 (6 bases). The length of the CDR3 is 14 residues. V was trimmed by 2 bases and J by 0 bases, leaving 8 bases between them. Germline-derived CDR1 and CDR2 are MNHEY and SVGAGI.

This clone was seen only once. This CDR3 is CASSFKGHLNTEAFF. For the CDR3, the DNA is TGTGCCAGCAGCTTCAAGGGCCACCTGAACACTGAAGCTTTCTTT. This chain links TRBV13 with TRBJ1-1; no clear D. Between the trimmed V and J ends, which lost 3 bases and 0 bases, there was a span of 11 bases. The CDR3 runs to 15 residues. Germline values: CDR1 PRHDT, CDR2 FYEKMQ (reference sequence).

This chain uses TRBV18 with TRBJ2-5; D might be TRBD2 (6 bases). V dropped 0 bases and J dropped 2 bases, with 13 bases sitting between them. The germline CDR1 and CDR2 sequences are KGHSH and LQKENI. The CDR3 is 16 residues long. The CDR3 nucleotides read TGTGCCAGCTCACCACCTAATTCTGGACTACAAGAGACCCAGTACTTC. Its translation: CASSPPNSGLQETQYF. The full variable domain, in which reference TRBV18 and TRBJ2-5 provide the parts outside the CDR3, is NAGVMQNPRHLVRRRGQEARLRCSPMKGHSHVYWYRQLPEEGLKFMVYLQKENIIDESGMPKERFSAEFPKEGPSILRIQQVVRGDSAAYFCASSPPNSGLQETQYFGPGTRLLVL.